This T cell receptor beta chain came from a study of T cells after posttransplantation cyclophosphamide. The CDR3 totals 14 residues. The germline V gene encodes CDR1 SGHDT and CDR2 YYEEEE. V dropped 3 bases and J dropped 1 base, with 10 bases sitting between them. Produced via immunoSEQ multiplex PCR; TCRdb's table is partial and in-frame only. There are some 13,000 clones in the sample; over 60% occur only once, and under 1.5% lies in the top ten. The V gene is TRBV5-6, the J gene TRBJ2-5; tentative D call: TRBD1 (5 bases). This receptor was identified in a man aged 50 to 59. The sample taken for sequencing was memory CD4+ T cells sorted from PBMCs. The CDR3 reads CASSSQGTQETQYF. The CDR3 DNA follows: TGTGCCAGCAGCTCCCAGGGAACCCAAGAGACCCAGTACTTC.